The entry that follows covers one T cell receptor beta chain sequence. The CDR3 runs 13 residues. Germline CDR1 and CDR2: SGHTA and FQGNSA. V was cut by 3 bases and J by 1 base, with 6 bases left in between. This entry is derived from a study of blood T cell repertoires in COVID-19. In the study overall: The United States, Italy and Spain were the sources of the acute and convalescent COVID-19 samples. Sample material is recorded as cDNA or gDNA derived from T cells, B-cell-depleted T cells, or PBMCs.

Original handling: It was from reference gene primer amplification that nucleated cell counts were estimated. Libraries were prepared by immunoSEQ multiplex PCR; TCRdb keeps only in-frame clonotypes and omits some of them. V and J calls plus clone size are reproduced from that table; the DNA served to infer D and trimming. The sample yields 250,000 to 300,000 clones, 81% seen once. The receptor comes from a woman aged 55-70 years with active or convalescent COVID-19. The sequencing sample was made of peripheral blood. This chain joins TRBV7-2 and TRBJ1-1, with D unresolved. The CDR3 coding sequence is TGTGCCAGCAGCTTTACTACGAACACTGAAGCTTTCTTT. Encoded protein: CASSFTTNTEAFF.